These 29 T cell receptor beta chains were all obtained from the same sample, sequenced in a study of PD-1 blockade in classical Hodgkin lymphoma. Time point given: cycle 4 day 1 (C4D1), after less than 7 weeks of nivolumab. Relapse was seen in all patients after autologous stem cell transplantation, and brentuximab vedotin exposure was variable. Assay used: immunoSEQ multiplex PCR; TCRdb lists only in-frame clones, some missing. The sample shows about 38,000 clones, 70% to 85% of them seen only once. The sequencing here drew on peripheral blood mononuclear cells (PBMCs), taken before the fourth cycle of nivolumab. The receptors originated from a human donor with classical Hodgkin lymphoma.

The rearrangement joins TRBV7-2 to TRBJ1-2; maybe TRBD1 (5 bases). Germline V gene lookup returns CDR1 SGHTA and CDR2 FQGNSA. V was clipped by 4 bases and J by 7 bases, with 16 bases between them. CDR3 length: 14 amino acids. The CDR3, as DNA: TGTGCCAGCAGCTCTCCTTGGGGCAGTCGTGGCTACACCTTC. Translating it yields CASSSPWGSRGYTF.

This clone was observed once. V is TRBV7-9 and J is TRBJ2-5; no clear D gene. Germline CDR1 reads SEHNR; CDR2 reads FQNEAQ (reference sequence). The CDR3 has 16 residues. V gave up 0 bases and J gave up 5 bases, with 16 bases separating them. The CDR3 spells CASSLAVRRGTETQYF. CDR3 nucleotides: TGTGCCAGCAGCTTAGCGGTCAGGCGTGGTACGGAGACCCAGTACTTC.

This clone showed up just a few times. The chain couples TRBV30 to TRBJ1-1; TRBD1 matches at 8 bases. V was pared by 4 bases and J by 0 bases, with 4 bases of the junction left unmatched. The CDR3 length is 14 residues. The germline CDR1 and CDR2 sequences are GTSNPN and SVGIG (reference sequence). CDR3: CAWTNRGVNTEAFF. CDR3 sequence (DNA): TGTGCCTGGACCAACAGGGGGGTGAACACTGAAGCTTTCTTT. The variable domain in full, with the rest retrieved from reference TRBV30 and TRBJ1-1, is SQTIHQWPATLVQPVGSPLSLECTVEGTSNPNLYWYRQAAGRGLQLLFYSVGIGQISSEVPQNLSASRPQDRQFILSSKKLLLSDSGFYLCAWTNRGVNTEAFFGQGTRLTVV.

The CDR3 region has the DNA TGTGCCAGCAGTTACCGCACAGGGCGCACAGATACGCAGTATTTT. This gives the protein CASSYRTGRTDTQYF. The rearrangement uses TRBV6-5 and TRBJ2-3, with D possibly being TRBD1 (6 bases). In germline, CDR1 is MNHEY, CDR2 SVGAGI. Trimming left V 2 bases short and J 1 base short, with 10 bases between. The CDR3 length is 15 residues.

The genes are TRBV19 and TRBJ2-3; 11 nucleotides match TRBD2. The CDR3 has 16 amino acids. V lost 4 bases, J lost 0 bases, and 3 bases stayed unmatched. Germline-derived CDR1 and CDR2 are LNHDA and SQIVND (reference sequence). The CDR3 DNA follows: TGTGCCAGTAGTACCGGGACTAGCGGAAGCACAGATACGCAGTATTTT. Translation gives CASSTGTSGSTDTQYF.

V gene TRBV5-1 combines with J gene TRBJ2-2; D gene ambiguous. The CDR3 has 15 residues. V lost 1 base and J 1 base, leaving 8 bases between the germline ends. Looked up from germline, CDR1 is SGHRS and CDR2 is YFSETQ. The CDR3 coding sequence is TGCGCCAGCAGCTTGTGGCAGAAGAACACCGGGGAGCTGTTTTTT. Encoded protein: CASSLWQKNTGELFF.

This chain connects TRBV7-9 to TRBJ1-4; D is perhaps TRBD1 (6 bases). Trimming pared 6 bases from V and 7 bases from J, leaving 12 bases between. CDR1 and CDR2 from the germline V gene are SEHNR and FQNEAQ (reference sequence). The CDR3 is made up of 13 amino acids. CDR3 bases: TGTGCCAGCAGGGGGGCTCGGAGTGAAAAACTGTTTTTT. It translates to CASRGARSEKLFF.

The rearrangement links TRBV27 to TRBJ2-1, with D perhaps matching TRBD1 or TRBD2 (5 bases each). Germline values: CDR1 MNHEY, CDR2 SMNVEV (reference sequence). This CDR3 has 15 amino acids. V was clipped by 4 bases and J by 2 bases, with 12 bases between them. CDR3 in DNA: TGTGCCAGCAGTTCCGGGACCGCGACCTACAATGAGCAGTTCTTC. It codes for CASSSGTATYNEQFF.

The chain combines TRBV27 with TRBJ2-1, with TRBD1 identical over 10 bases. V dropped 6 bases and J dropped 9; count of bases not matched to a gene: 5. Germline V gene data show CDR1 as MNHEY and CDR2 as SMNVEV (reference sequence). CDR3 length: 13 amino acids. The CDR3 loop is CASRRTGGPEQFF. The DNA for the CDR3 is TGTGCCAGCAGGAGGACAGGGGGGCCTGAGCAGTTCTTC.

The chain recombines TRBV30 with TRBJ1-4; perhaps TRBD1 as D (5 bases). The CDR3 length is 17 residues. V was trimmed by 3 bases and J by 3 bases, leaving 20 bases between them. Looked up from germline, CDR1 is GTSNPN and CDR2 is SVGIG (reference sequence). The CDR3 region has the DNA TGTGCCTGGAGATTGAACAGGAGAGTTAGGGCTAATGAAAAACTGTTTTTT. Protein product: CAWRLNRRVRANEKLFF.

The CDR3 sequence: CSVERGVRVETQYF. The CDR3 DNA is TGCAGCGTTGAAAGGGGAGTGAGGGTCGAGACCCAGTACTTC. This chain uses TRBV29-1 with TRBJ2-5; D assignment may be TRBD1 or TRBD2 (5 bases each). Trimming cost V 2 bases and J 5 bases, with 15 bases left between them. Germline assignment: CDR1 SQVTM and CDR2 ANQGSEA. The CDR3 spans 14 residues.

This chain joins TRBV30 and TRBJ2-5, with TRBD1 matching over 7 bases. Trimming removed 2 bases from V and 0 bases from J; junction bases left unmatched: 12. CDR3 length: 17 amino acids. The V gene's germline CDR1 is GTSNPN and CDR2 SVGIG (reference sequence). CDR3 sequence reads: CAWSRFSQGVYQETQYF. CDR3 DNA: TGTGCCTGGAGTCGTTTCAGCCAGGGGGTGTACCAAGAGACCCAGTACTTC.

The J gene is TRBJ1-2, the V gene TRBV5-1; the D is unclear. The CDR3 length is 15 residues. CDR1 and CDR2 from the germline V gene are SGHRS and YFSETQ. The germline V and J ends were trimmed by 0 bases and 6 bases, with 15 bases remaining between them. The CDR3 loop is CASSLVSGNVNGYTF. CDR3 coding DNA: TGCGCCAGCAGCTTGGTTTCGGGTAACGTAAATGGCTACACCTTC.

This sequence joins TRBV30 and TRBJ1-2; D uncertain. Germline V gene data show CDR1 as GTSNPN and CDR2 as SVGIG (reference sequence). Trimming removed 0 bases at V and 2 bases at J, with 10 bases between. The CDR3 covers 14 residues. CDR3 sequence: CAWSVLAGNYGYTF. The CDR3 nucleotides are TGTGCCTGGAGTGTACTGGCAGGCAACTATGGCTACACCTTC.

V and J are TRBV29-1 and TRBJ2-2; 9 bases map to TRBD1. Germline assignment: CDR1 SQVTM and CDR2 ANQGSEA. The ends lost 5 bases at V and 4 bases at J; junction bases unmatched: 8. CDR3 length equals 15 residues. The CDR3 reads CSVRGQGYGTGELFF. CDR3 sequence (DNA): TGCAGCGTTAGGGGACAGGGATATGGCACCGGGGAGCTGTTTTTT.

The chain recombines TRBV6-1 with TRBJ1-4; 7 nucleotides align to TRBD1. The CDR3 totals 15 residues. The germline V gene encodes CDR1 MNHNS and CDR2 SASEGT. The V gene end was trimmed by 2 bases and the J gene end by 8 bases; junction bases not matched to a gene: 8. The CDR3 DNA is TGTGCCAGCAGTGAACTGACAGGGATCGGGGAAAAACTGTTTTTT. It translates to CASSELTGIGEKLFF.

The chain couples TRBV11-3 to TRBJ2-3; TRBD2 agrees at 13 bases. CDR1 and CDR2 from the germline V gene are SGHNT and YENEEA. Trimming removed 5 bases from V and 4 bases from J; junction bases left unmatched: 6. The CDR3 extends over 16 amino acids. CDR3 nucleotide sequence: TGTGCCAGCAGCCAAGGGACTAGCGGGGTTTCAGATACGCAGTATTTT. Translated, it gives CASSQGTSGVSDTQYF.

The genes are TRBV27 and TRBJ2-1; TRBD1 matches 8 bases. The germline V gene has CDR1 MNHEY and CDR2 SMNVEV (reference sequence). Germline trimming cut 4 bases from V and 4 bases from J; bases unmatched to any gene: 12. This CDR3 spans 17 amino acids. The CDR3 DNA reads as TGTGCCAGCAGTTCTTACGCGGACAGGGTCCGGTACAATGAGCAGTTCTTC. This sequence encodes CASSSYADRVRYNEQFF.

The chain has TRBV5-1 and TRBJ2-1; D gene unclear. V was trimmed by 5 bases and J by 5 bases, leaving 11 bases between them. Germline V lookup: CDR1 SGHRS, CDR2 YFSETQ. The CDR3 is made up of 13 amino acids. CDR3 in DNA: TGCGCCAGCAGATTGTCAGCGAACAATGAGCAGTTCTTC. This translates into CASRLSANNEQFF.

The chain carries TRBV30 and TRBJ2-6; D unclear. Between the trimmed V and J ends, which lost 0 bases and 0 bases, there was a span of 18 bases. The germline gives CDR1 GTSNPN, CDR2 SVGIG (reference sequence). There are 19 residues in the CDR3. The CDR3 DNA is TGTGCCTGGAGTGTACAGTTGGCAGTTCCTTCCTCTGGGGCCAACGTCCTGACTTTC. Its translation is CAWSVQLAVPSSGANVLTF.

This sequence joins TRBV7-2 and TRBJ2-4; tentatively, D is TRBD2 (5 bases). The CDR3 is 15 amino acids. Trimming stripped 5 bases from V and 4 bases from J, with 15 bases between. The germline V gene encodes CDR1 SGHTA and CDR2 FQGNSA. CDR3: CASSVELVGKNIQYF. The CDR3, as DNA: TGTGCCAGCAGCGTCGAACTAGTGGGGAAAAACATTCAGTACTTC.

The chain combines TRBV14 with TRBJ2-5; 7 bases are a match to TRBD1. Germline V gene sequence: CDR1 SGHDN, CDR2 FVKESK. J was trimmed by 5 bases and V by 4 bases; bases with no gene match: 4. The CDR3 is made up of 13 amino acids. The CDR3 protein is CASSRGQFETQYF. The CDR3 region has the DNA TGTGCCAGCAGCCGGGGACAGTTCGAGACCCAGTACTTC.

The genes are TRBV19 and TRBJ2-1; no clear D. Germline V gives CDR1 LNHDA, CDR2 SQIVND (reference sequence). This CDR3 has 13 residues. V was cut by 1 base and J by 6 bases, with 7 bases left in between. Written as DNA, the CDR3 is TGTGCCAGTAGTATAGTAGCAGGCAATGAGCAGTTCTTC. This gives the protein CASSIVAGNEQFF.

This clone appeared once. The chain joins TRBV6-4 to TRBJ2-3, with D perhaps matching TRBD1 (5 bases). The CDR3 has 14 amino acids. Germline loops: CDR1 MRHNA, CDR2 SNTAGT. Trimming shortened V by 4 bases and J by 0 bases, and 8 bases separated the two germline ends. The CDR3 protein is CASSAQGSTDTQYF. The CDR3 DNA follows: TGTGCCAGCAGTGCTCAGGGAAGCACAGATACGCAGTATTTT.

The chain joins TRBV4-3 to TRBJ2-5; no clear D. The CDR3 is 15 amino acids. The ends were cut back, 0 bases at V and 5 bases at J, with 13 bases in the middle. The V gene's germline CDR1 is LGHNA and CDR2 YSLEER. The CDR3 sequence is CASSQEYLRWETQYF. The CDR3 DNA sequence: TGCGCCAGCAGCCAAGAGTACCTACGGTGGGAGACCCAGTACTTC.

The rearrangement joins TRBV4-3 to TRBJ2-5, with TRBD1 identical over 9 bases. The germline CDR1 and CDR2 sequences are LGHNA and YSLEER. The CDR3 totals 15 residues. V lost 0 bases and J lost 11; bases outside the gene matches: 10. This chain's CDR3 is CASSQDTTGGTEQYF. DNA of the CDR3: TGCGCCAGCAGCCAAGATACAACAGGGGGCACAGAGCAGTACTTC.

This clone was seen more than once but under ten times. The V gene is TRBV7-2, the J gene TRBJ2-7; 12 bases match TRBD2. Germline loops: CDR1 SGHTA, CDR2 FQGNSA. The CDR3 runs to 16 residues. Unmatched junction bases numbered 6, after V lost 6 bases and J lost 0 bases. The CDR3 is CASSRGLAGSSYEQYF. The DNA of the CDR3 is TGTGCCAGCAGTCGCGGACTAGCGGGGAGCTCCTACGAGCAGTACTTC.

This sequence joins TRBV28 and TRBJ1-2; D not certain. Germline CDR1 and CDR2: MDHEN and SYDVKM. The CDR3 runs 14 residues. V lost 7 bases to trimming and J lost 3 bases, with 15 bases between them. The CDR3 nucleotides are TGTGCCAGCACCGCCGGGAATGTGTACTATGGCTACACCTTC. Protein product: CASTAGNVYYGYTF.

The chain employs TRBV4-3 and TRBJ1-3; 8 bases are shared with TRBD1. This CDR3 comprises 16 residues. CDR1 is LGHNA, CDR2 YSLEER, per germline. Losses at the gene ends were 1 base for V and 4 bases for J; bases not matched to a gene: 6. The DNA of the CDR3 is TGCGCCAGCAGCCAAGCTCCGACAGGGGAAGGAAACACCATATATTTT. It specifies CASSQAPTGEGNTIYF.